Shown below are 7 T cell receptor beta chains from a single sample sequenced in a study of cytomegalovirus exposure and HLA in healthy donors (dated by TCRdb to 2016 to 2017). Library generation was performed with the immunoSEQ multiplex PCR assay. For the multiplex PCR, a mixture combining 60 forward primers for TCR Vbeta segments and 13 reverse primers for TCR Jbeta segments was used. What TCRdb holds here is the immuneACCESS table cut down to in-frame rearrangements. Part of the clones is not present; checked against another copy, under half of the missing clones reflect an unresolved V gene, and the others are unexplained. A total of around 170,000 clones appear in this sample, about 82% of them only once. The ten largest clones add up to approximately 2% of the sample. Sequences were obtained from PBMCs. Source of these receptors: a woman aged 25 to 39 in good health and CMV-seronegative.

The sample holds a few counts of this clone. This chain joins TRBV19 and TRBJ2-3; 9 positions match TRBD2. Germline V CDR1 and CDR2: LNHDA, SQIVND (reference sequence). CDR3 length equals 15 residues. V was clipped by 6 bases and J by 2 bases; unmatched bases: 6. CDR3 region: CASRGLAGTTDTQYF. In DNA, the CDR3 is TGTGCCAGTAGGGGCCTAGCGGGAACCACAGATACGCAGTATTTT.

This CDR3 is CASREQGTNYGYTF. CDR3 in DNA: TGCGCCAGCAGGGAACAGGGGACAAACTATGGCTACACCTTC. The chain employs TRBV5-1 and TRBJ1-2; 7 nucleotides align to TRBD1. Germline CDR1 is SGHRS and CDR2 is YFSETQ. This CDR3 is built from 14 residues. The J segment lost 2 bases and the V segment lost 5 bases, leaving 6 bases of the junction unmatched.

The chain carries TRBV28 and TRBJ1-1; D is unresolved. This CDR3 has 15 amino acids. Germline loops: CDR1 MDHEN, CDR2 SYDVKM. V was shortened by 1 base and J by 0 bases, with 9 bases between the two germline ends. The CDR3: CASSLLYSLNTEAFF. The CDR3, as DNA: TGTGCCAGCAGTTTATTGTACAGCCTGAACACTGAAGCTTTCTTT.

As for this clone: A junction end diverges from the germline sequence, so it may reflect a read error. The chain couples TRBV7-7 to TRBJ2-2; a possible D gene is TRBD2 (6 bases). CDR1 SSHAT and CDR2 FNYEAQ come from the germline V gene (reference sequence). The CDR3 loop spans 13 amino acids. The CDR3 bases are TGTGCTAGCAGCTTGGAGGGAACCGGGGAGCTGTTTTTT. It yields the protein CASSLEGTGELFF.

This clone has a handful of counts. The chain has TRBV5-1 and TRBJ1-3; 7 nucleotides line up with TRBD1. V was pared by 4 bases and J by 4 bases, with 5 bases of the junction left unmatched. The length of the CDR3 is 14 residues. CDR1 is SGHRS, CDR2 YFSETQ, per germline. CDR3 in DNA: TGCGCCAGCAGCATCGGGACAGCCGGAAACACCATATATTTT. Translated, it gives CASSIGTAGNTIYF.

The gene calls are TRBV5-4 and TRBJ2-2; 15 bases align to TRBD2. CDR3 length: 18 residues. Trimming cost V 0 bases and J 3 bases; bases outside gene matches: 3. Germline V gives CDR1 SGHNT, CDR2 YYREEE (reference sequence). CDR3 nucleotide sequence: TGTGCCAGCAGCTTGGCGGGGACTAGCGGGGGGTACACCGGGGAGCTGTTTTTT. Translated: CASSLAGTSGGYTGELFF.

The CDR3 coding sequence is TGCGCCAGCAGCCAAGAGGGTCAGCGGGGAGCCATTCTGGATGAGCAGTTCTTC. It specifies CASSQEGQRGAILDEQFF. This chain joins TRBV4-1 and TRBJ2-1; TRBD2 agrees at 7 bases. The CDR3 sequence is 18 residues long. Per germline, CDR1 MGHRA and CDR2 YSYEKL. V shed 0 bases, J shed 8 bases, and the junction held 16 bases outside the gene matches.